Described below is a single T cell receptor (beta chain) sequence and its context. This record comes from a study of T cell changes during pregnancy in multiple sclerosis. Sequenced by immunoSEQ multiplex PCR; TCRdb stores in-frame clones only, minus some. In the table there are 40,000 to 45,000 clones, about 90% of which are singletons. This TCR was recovered from a female donor with multiple sclerosis, enrolled in a pregnancy study. This material consisted of CD4+ T cells from peripheral blood mononuclear cells, taken before pregnancy.

DNA of the CDR3: TGTGCCAGCAGCTTAGCCCCGCTAACTAGCGGGGGGGCCTATACGCAGTATTTT. Protein product: CASSLAPLTSGGAYTQYF. This chain connects TRBV7-2 to TRBJ2-3; 13 positions match TRBD2. The germline gives CDR1 SGHTA, CDR2 FQGNSA. V shed 0 bases and J 7 bases; nucleotides not matched to a gene: 10. CDR3 length: 18 residues. The whole variable domain, filled in from reference TRBV7-2 and TRBJ2-3, reads GAGVSQSPSNKVTEKGKDVELRCDPISGHTALYWYRQSLGQGLEFLIYFQGNSAPDKSGLPSDRFSAERTGGSVSTLTIQRTQQEDSAVYLCASSLAPLTSGGAYTQYFGPGTRLTVL.